The 25 T cell receptor beta chains below were found in one sample sequenced in a study of Ad26.COV2.S vaccination and SARS-CoV-2 variants. Regarding treatment: 15 to 20 received Ad26.COV2.S at low or high dose, single or two shots; a few received placebo; per-sample allocation not given. Specimens were obtained on day 63 following the first vaccine or placebo injection. Method: immunoSEQ multiplex PCR; TCRdb's copy keeps in-frame clones and lacks some. The profile shows around 320,000 clones, around 84% of them singletons. Sequenced here: peripheral blood, sampled in a trial of Ad26.COV2.S vaccine versus placebo. These receptors all come from a person aged 18 to 65 who received the Ad26.COV2.S COVID-19 vaccine or a placebo.

This clone came up a few times. This sequence joins TRBV5-4 and TRBJ2-7; TRBD1 might be the D (6 bases). The CDR3 spans 16 residues. Trimming left V 0 bases short and J 0 bases short, with 13 bases between. Germline V lookup: CDR1 SGHNT, CDR2 YYREEE (reference sequence). The CDR3 region has the DNA TGTGCCAGCAGCTTGGACGGCCAGGGGTCCTCCTACGAGCAGTACTTC. This encodes CASSLDGQGSSYEQYF.

The chain recombines TRBV7-3 with TRBJ2-1, with a tentative D call TRBD2 (6 bases). CDR1 SGHTA and CDR2 FQGTGA come from the germline V gene. Between the trimmed V and J ends, which lost 1 base and 0 bases, there was a span of 7 bases. CDR3 size: 15 residues. CDR3 nucleotides: TGTGCCAGCAGCTTAATGGGGGGCTCCTACAATGAGCAGTTCTTC. Protein: CASSLMGGSYNEQFF.

The CDR3 is CASSLGRRDTDTQYF. CDR3 sequence (DNA): TGTGCCAGCAGCTTAGGCCGGCGAGACACAGATACGCAGTATTTT. The chain has TRBV13 and TRBJ2-3; no clear D. This CDR3 spans 15 amino acids. Germline V CDR1 and CDR2: PRHDT, FYEKMQ (reference sequence). V was pared by 0 bases and J by 2 bases, with 9 bases between.

This rearrangement joins TRBV7-8 to TRBJ1-2; D perhaps matches TRBD1 (6 bases). This CDR3 is 13 amino acids long. V was clipped by 5 bases and J by 4 bases, with 11 bases between them. Germline-derived CDR1 and CDR2 are SGHVS and FQNEAQ. The CDR3 here is CASSPDRSYGYTF. DNA for the CDR3: TGTGCCAGCAGCCCCGACAGGTCCTATGGCTACACCTTC.

This clone was counted once. V is TRBV4-1 and J is TRBJ2-5; tentatively, D is TRBD2 (6 bases). The V end lost 1 base, the J end lost 1 base, and 22 bases lay between the germline ends. CDR1 and CDR2 from the germline V gene are MGHRA and YSYEKL. The CDR3 sequence is 19 residues long. The CDR3 DNA reads TGCGCCAGCAGCCAAGCACGGAGGGGACCGGAAGGGCCCCAAGAGACCCAGTACTTC. It codes for CASSQARRGPEGPQETQYF.

The gene calls are TRBV4-2 and TRBJ2-1; 9 bases map to TRBD2. CDR3 size: 17 residues. The germline gives CDR1 LGHNA, CDR2 YNFKEQ. After removal of 4 bases from V and 5 bases from J, the junction contained 12 bases not matched to a gene. CDR3 protein: CASSLGRGGGRDNEQFF. DNA for the CDR3: TGTGCCAGCAGCCTAGGCCGCGGGGGGGGTAGGGACAATGAGCAGTTCTTC.

In this sample, this clone turned up a few times. This chain's CDR3 is CASSLGQAHNYGYTF. CDR3 DNA: TGTGCCAGCAGCTTGGGACAGGCCCATAACTATGGCTACACCTTC. V gene TRBV7-9 combines with J gene TRBJ1-2, with TRBD1 matching 8 bases. The CDR3 extends over 15 amino acids. V trimming: 3 bases; J trimming: 1 base; junction bases outside the gene matches: 4. The V gene's germline CDR1 is SEHNR and CDR2 FQNEAQ (reference sequence).

CDR3 amino acids: CSARSYNEQFF. CDR3 nucleotide sequence: TGCAGTGCCCGCTCCTACAATGAGCAGTTCTTC. This sequence joins TRBV20-1 and TRBJ2-1; D not resolved. The germline V gene encodes CDR1 DFQATT and CDR2 SNEGSKA (reference sequence). V gave up 6 bases and J gave up 0 bases, with 3 bases separating them. The CDR3 spans 11 residues.

This chain connects TRBV6-5 to TRBJ2-7; TRBD1 or TRBD2 may be the D gene (5 bases each). Germline V CDR1 and CDR2: MNHEY, SVGAGI. Trimming left V 7 bases short and J 6 bases short, with 19 bases between. The CDR3 has 14 amino acids. The CDR3 loop is CASMGSGPTTEQYF. The CDR3 region has the DNA TGTGCCAGCATGGGGTCGGGACCAACTACCGAGCAGTACTTC.

The chain combines TRBV6-9 with TRBJ1-2, with D unresolved. Trimming cost V 10 bases and J 4 bases, with 22 bases left between them. This CDR3 contains 15 residues. CDR1 and CDR2 from the germline V gene are MNHGY and SVAAGI. The CDR3 nucleotides are TGTGCCATCACTCAGGAGGGAGTTGGCGGCTATGGCTACACCTTC. Residues: CAITQEGVGGYGYTF.

The chain uses TRBV19 and TRBJ2-1; no clear D. Per the germline V gene, CDR1 is LNHDA and CDR2 is SQIVND (reference sequence). The CDR3 sequence is 17 residues long. The V gene lost 5 bases and the J gene lost 0 bases, with 17 bases spanning the gap. CDR3 nucleotides: TGTGCCAGTAGTTTTCCCCCCGTCCAAAGCTCCTACAATGAGCAGTTCTTC. As protein: CASSFPPVQSSYNEQFF.

The chain joins TRBV6-5 to TRBJ2-1; TRBD1 or TRBD2 may be the D gene (5 bases each). The CDR3 has 15 amino acids. Germline V gene data show CDR1 as MNHEY and CDR2 as SVGAGI. The ends were cut back, 2 bases at V and 0 bases at J, with 8 bases in the middle. The DNA of the CDR3 is TGTGCCAGCAGTTACGAGGGGAGCTCCTACAATGAGCAGTTCTTC. It translates to CASSYEGSSYNEQFF.

V usage is TRBV2 and J usage is TRBJ2-3, with D possibly called TRBD1 or TRBD2 (6 bases each). V lost 5 bases and J 3 bases, leaving 24 bases between the germline ends. Germline values: CDR1 SNHLY, CDR2 FYNNEI. The CDR3 runs 18 residues. DNA of the CDR3: TGTGCCAGCAGTCTCCGAGTTGCTGGGGGGCCGGGGACAGATACGCAGTATTTT. Encoded protein: CASSLRVAGGPGTDTQYF.

This rearrangement joins TRBV7-2 to TRBJ2-2, with D possibly being TRBD1 or TRBD2 (5 bases each). The CDR3 is 16 residues long. Trimming removed 0 bases from V and 1 base from J, with 9 bases in between. Germline assignment: CDR1 SGHTA and CDR2 FQGNSA. The CDR3 sequence: CASSLAQGRNTGELFF. CDR3 nucleotides: TGTGCCAGCAGCTTAGCGCAGGGACGGAACACCGGGGAGCTGTTTTTT. The variable domain in full, with the rest retrieved from reference TRBV7-2 and TRBJ2-2, is GAGVSQSPSNKVTEKGKDVELRCDPISGHTALYWYRQSLGQGLEFLIYFQGNSAPDKSGLPSDRFSAERTGGSVSTLTIQRTQQEDSAVYLCASSLAQGRNTGELFFGEGSRLTVL.

CDR3 in DNA: TGCGCCAGCAGCCACCTACCCGGGACAGGGGATGGCTACACCTTC. Its translation is CASSHLPGTGDGYTF. The genes are TRBV4-3 and TRBJ1-2, with 10 bases matching TRBD1. V was clipped by 3 bases and J by 6 bases; unmatched bases: 7. Germline V lookup: CDR1 LGHNA, CDR2 YSLEER. The CDR3 length is 15 residues.

V and J are TRBV4-3 and TRBJ1-1; 7 bases map to TRBD1. The length of the CDR3 is 15 residues. The germline gives CDR1 LGHNA, CDR2 YSLEER. With V trimmed by 0 bases and J by 7 bases, 8 bases remained unmatched. The CDR3 region is CASSQDPIRQGEAFF. The DNA for the CDR3 is TGCGCCAGCAGCCAAGATCCGATTAGACAGGGTGAAGCTTTCTTT.

This sequence joins TRBV7-3 and TRBJ1-1; the D gene is possibly TRBD1 (6 bases). The CDR3 runs to 14 residues. Germline CDR1 reads SGHTA; CDR2 reads FQGTGA. Trimming took 5 bases from V and 3 from J, leaving 13 bases between them. The CDR3 region is CASSQRGGDTEAFF. The CDR3 DNA follows: TGTGCCAGCAGCCAAAGGGGGGGTGACACTGAAGCTTTCTTT.

The J gene is TRBJ1-2, the V gene TRBV19; no firm D call. Trimming cost V 7 bases and J 4 bases, with 10 bases left between them. Germline V gene sequence: CDR1 LNHDA, CDR2 SQIVND (reference sequence). The CDR3 is 12 residues long. The CDR3 bases are TGTGCCAGTATGGGAGCTGGCTATGGCTACACCTTC. This translates into CASMGAGYGYTF.

The rearrangement links TRBV10-1 to TRBJ1-1; 8 bases align to TRBD1. CDR3 length: 17 amino acids. The germline V gene has CDR1 WNHNN and CDR2 SYGVQD (reference sequence). Trimming at V came to 7 bases and at J to 4 bases, leaving 17 bases not matched to a gene. CDR3 loop: CASKLGQGNKNCTEAFF. The CDR3 bases are TGCGCCAGCAAGCTAGGACAGGGTAATAAGAACTGCACTGAAGCTTTCTTT.

The chain joins TRBV30 to TRBJ1-2; D possibly corresponds to TRBD1 (6 bases). Trimming took off 1 base at V and 5 bases at J, with 11 bases between the two ends. Germline CDR1 reads GTSNPN; CDR2 reads SVGIG (reference sequence). The CDR3 consists of 13 residues. The CDR3 is CAWSDQGRYGYTF. The DNA for the CDR3 is TGTGCCTGGAGTGATCAGGGGCGGTATGGCTACACCTTC.

The chain links TRBV19 to TRBJ1-2; TRBD1 agrees at 9 bases. V shed 6 bases and J 7 bases; nucleotides not matched to a gene: 6. Germline V gene sequence: CDR1 LNHDA, CDR2 SQIVND (reference sequence). The CDR3 length is 13 residues. DNA for the CDR3: TGTGCCAGTAGACAGGGGGCAGCAGGTGGCTACACCTTC. Protein sequence: CASRQGAAGGYTF.

This clone has just one count. The chain recombines TRBV15 with TRBJ2-1; 7 bases line up with TRBD2. This CDR3 has 17 residues. The germline gives CDR1 LNHNV, CDR2 YYDKDF (reference sequence). Trimming removed 0 bases from V and 4 bases from J; junction bases left unmatched: 9. CDR3 coding DNA: TGTGCCACCAGCAGAGATCAAGGGACTACCTTATACAATGAGCAGTTCTTC. Translated, it gives CATSRDQGTTLYNEQFF.

The chain recombines TRBV6-5 with TRBJ1-1, with D possibly being TRBD1 (6 bases). The CDR3 length is 13 residues. Trimming shortened V by 9 bases and J by 0 bases, and 11 bases separated the two germline ends. Germline V gene sequence: CDR1 MNHEY, CDR2 SVGAGI. The CDR3 loop is CASRGFMNTEAFF. DNA for the CDR3: TGTGCCAGTAGGGGGTTTATGAACACTGAAGCTTTCTTT.

The chain combines TRBV13 with TRBJ2-7; D is tentatively TRBD1 or TRBD2 (5 bases each). The CDR3 runs to 17 residues. Germline V lookup: CDR1 PRHDT, CDR2 FYEKMQ (reference sequence). V gave up 6 bases and J gave up 3 bases, with 24 bases separating them. Here the CDR3 reads CASSFEGWGSPNYEQYF. In DNA, the CDR3 is TGTGCCAGCAGTTTCGAGGGATGGGGGAGTCCTAACTACGAGCAGTACTTC. The entire variable domain, with the rest obtained from reference TRBV13 and TRBJ2-7, is as follows: AAGVIQSPRHLIKEKRETATLKCYPIPRHDTVYWYQQGPGQDPQFLISFYEKMQSDKGSIPDRFSAQQFSDYHSELNMSSLELGDSALYFCASSFEGWGSPNYEQYFGPGTRLTVT.

The CDR3 protein is CASSRGGGGTDTQYF. The CDR3 bases are TGCGCCAGCAGCAGGGGTGGCGGGGGGACAGATACGCAGTATTTT. The chain links TRBV5-1 to TRBJ2-3; TRBD2 matches 8 bases. This CDR3 is built from 15 residues. Germline lookup yields CDR1 SGHRS and CDR2 YFSETQ. With 4 bases clipped from V and 3 bases from J, the junction kept 7 bases outside the gene matches.